This passage covers 14 T cell receptor beta chains from one sample sequenced in a study of patients and donors after allogeneic stem cell transplantation (dated by TCRdb to 2020 to 2021). The library was prepared using RT-PCR. Instrument used: NextSeq 550. TCRdb took the public reads, trimmed them with fastp at Q25, ran MiXCR for clone calling and kept in-frame beta chains. All rows with the same CDR3 protein become a single entry with the most common DNA and genes. The table for this sample lists approximately 150,000 distinct CDR3 sequences; more than 20% of them were counted only once. The ten largest make up roughly a quarter of the sample. The sample comprised blood, either unsorted or a sorted T cell fraction (not recorded which). Receptor source: a human donor who was either an allogeneic HSCT recipient or a stem cell or donor lymphocyte infusion donor (not recorded which). It is not recorded whose cells these are; they may come from a transplant donor.

V and J are TRBV5-1 and TRBJ1-3; 7 bases match TRBD1. Per the germline V gene, CDR1 is SGHRS and CDR2 is YFSETQ. The length of the CDR3 is 17 residues. With 2 bases clipped from V and 0 bases from J, the junction kept 8 bases outside the gene matches. The CDR3 DNA is TGCGCCAGCAGCTTATCCGGACAGGCCTTCTCTGGAAACACCATATATTTT. It encodes CASSLSGQAFSGNTIYF.

This clonotype was detected a few times. The chain employs TRBV27 and TRBJ2-1; D is possibly TRBD2 (5 bases). Trimming stripped 2 bases from V and 0 bases from J, with 8 bases between. The length of the CDR3 is 15 residues. Germline assignment: CDR1 MNHEY and CDR2 SMNVEV (reference sequence). The chain's CDR3 is CASSLAGPSYNEQFF. The CDR3, as DNA: TGTGCCAGCAGTTTAGCGGGTCCCTCCTACAATGAGCAGTTCTTC.

This clonotype appeared a few times. The gene calls are TRBV3-1 and TRBJ2-2, with D possibly being TRBD1 (5 bases). Germline V gene sequence: CDR1 LGHDT, CDR2 YNNKEL (reference sequence). V shed 1 base and J shed 4 bases, with 19 bases lying between them. This CDR3 is built from 18 residues. For the CDR3, the DNA is TGTGCCAGCAGCCAAGTAGTGTCAGGGCTCCTGGGCACCGGGGAGCTGTTTTTT. This gives the protein CASSQVVSGLLGTGELFF. Using reference TRBV3-1 and TRBJ2-2 for the parts outside the CDR3, the full variable domain is DTAVSQTPKYLVTQMGNDKSIKCEQNLGHDTMYWYKQDSKKFLKIMFSYNNKELIINETVPNRFSPKSPDKAHLNLHINSLELGDSAVYFCASSQVVSGLLGTGELFFGEGSRLTVL.

This clonotype was seen more than once but under ten times. The V and J genes are TRBV5-1 and TRBJ2-3, with 8 bases that match TRBD1. The CDR3 has 15 residues. Germline CDR1 is SGHRS and CDR2 is YFSETQ. J lost 2 bases, V lost 1 base, and 3 bases had no gene match. CDR3 region: CASSLRTGSTDTQYF. CDR3 nucleotide sequence: TGCGCCAGCAGCTTGAGGACAGGGTCCACAGATACGCAGTATTTT.

Worth noting for this clonotype: A much larger clone is a single base away; this may be a read error. The conserved phenylalanine or tryptophan normally closing the CDR3 is absent here, so this likely arose from a read error. The V call is TRBV7-2, the J call TRBJ1-3; D not certain. With 5 bases removed from V and 0 bases from J, the gap between germline ends came to 14 bases. Germline lookup yields CDR1 SGHTA and CDR2 FQGNSA. The CDR3 contains 16 residues. In DNA, the CDR3 is TGTGCCAGCAGCCGCAGCCCTTCGATCTCTGGAAACACCATATATTTG. This sequence encodes CASSRSPSISGNTIYL.

The chain carries TRBV24-1 and TRBJ2-1, with TRBD2 identical over 9 bases. Unmatched junction bases numbered 12, after V lost 6 bases and J lost 4 bases. Germline values: CDR1 KGHDR, CDR2 SFDVKD. CDR3 length: 17 residues. The DNA of the CDR3 is TGTGCCACCAGTACCCGGCGTGCGGGAGGGCCGTACAATGAGCAGTTCTTC. It translates to CATSTRRAGGPYNEQFF.

This clonotype was detected only a few times. The CDR3 is CASSILPGHPYEQYF. The CDR3, as DNA: TGCGCCAGCAGCATCCTACCGGGACACCCTTACGAGCAGTACTTC. This chain links TRBV5-1 with TRBJ2-7; possible D gene TRBD1, 6 bases. From germline, CDR1 is SGHRS and CDR2 YFSETQ. V lost 4 bases and J 4 bases, leaving 18 bases between the germline ends. This CDR3 is built from 15 residues.

This rearrangement joins TRBV10-3 to TRBJ1-6; the D is unclear. Germline V gene sequence: CDR1 ENHRY, CDR2 SYGVKD. CDR3 length: 17 residues. V lost 0 bases and J 0 bases, leaving 9 bases between the germline ends. The CDR3 nucleotides are TGTGCCATCAGTGAGTCCGGAGTTAGCTCCTATAATTCACCCCTCCACTTT. It yields the protein CAISESGVSSYNSPLHF.

This clonotype was seen only a few times. J is TRBJ1-1 and V is TRBV19, with TRBD1 as a possible D gene (5 bases). Per germline, CDR1 LNHDA and CDR2 SQIVND (reference sequence). Deletions cut 3 bases from V and 2 bases from J, with 10 bases between. This CDR3 has 14 residues. CDR3 DNA sequence: TGTGCCAGTAGTATCTGGGGGATTAACACTGAAGCTTTCTTT. Translated: CASSIWGINTEAFF.

The genes are TRBV29-1 and TRBJ2-3; 9 bases fit TRBD2. The V and J ends lost 8 bases and 0 bases, in that order; junction bases with no gene match: 9. The CDR3 contains 15 residues. Germline CDR1 SQVTM, CDR2 ANQGSEA. The CDR3 coding sequence is TGCAGCCACCGCAGGACTAGCGTTAGCACAGATACGCAGTATTTT. This gives the protein CSHRRTSVSTDTQYF.

There are a few counts of this clonotype. This chain uses TRBV20-1 with TRBJ2-7; D is possibly TRBD2 (6 bases). Per the germline V gene, CDR1 is DFQATT and CDR2 is SNEGSKA (reference sequence). V lost 0 bases to trimming and J lost 3 bases, with 15 bases between them. The CDR3 runs 15 residues. The CDR3 bases are TGCAGTGCTAGAGACTTAGGAGGAGGGTTCTACGAGCAGTACTTC. It codes for CSARDLGGGFYEQYF.

The chain carries TRBV10-3 and TRBJ2-4; TRBD1 is a possible D gene (6 bases). CDR3 length: 15 residues. Trimming pared 4 bases from V and 1 base from J, leaving 11 bases between. Looked up from germline, CDR1 is ENHRY and CDR2 is SYGVKD. The CDR3 DNA is TGTGCCATCAGTGCATCAGACAGGGCCAAAAACATTCAGTACTTC. It is translated as CAISASDRAKNIQYF.

There are many counts of this clonotype. This chain connects TRBV5-1 to TRBJ1-1; D unresolved. Germline V gene sequence: CDR1 SGHRS, CDR2 YFSETQ. V lost 0 bases and J 5 bases, leaving 11 bases between the germline ends. CDR3 length: 14 amino acids. This CDR3 is CASSLVGSRTEAFF. The CDR3 region has the DNA TGCGCCAGCAGCTTGGTAGGAAGTCGAACTGAAGCTTTCTTT.

This clonotype appeared once. The genes are TRBV5-1 and TRBJ2-3; a possible D gene is TRBD2 (6 bases). Between the trimmed V and J ends, which lost 4 bases and 1 base, there was a span of 22 bases. This CDR3 has 18 residues. Germline values: CDR1 SGHRS, CDR2 YFSETQ. CDR3 in amino acids: CASSPRYFSGERTDTQYF. The DNA of the CDR3 is TGCGCCAGCAGCCCGCGGTACTTTAGCGGCGAACGCACAGATACGCAGTATTTT.